The clone carrying this TCR beta chain has more than one count but fewer than ten. What it binds is unknown. CDR3 length: 14 amino acids. Germline V gives CDR1 SGHVS, CDR2 FNYEAQ. Trimming removed 3 bases from V and 4 bases from J, with 10 bases in between. This sample is part of a study of T cells after yellow fever vaccination. Study-level points and caveats: Abundant bulk-derived clonotypes could contaminate FACS-sorted repertoires. Reappearance after the booster was seen for most primary-vaccination clones, at 95% to 98% CD4 and around 90% CD8. The CD4 compartment and the CD8 compartment contained a small share of clonotypes in common.

TCR cDNA was made by 5'RACE template switching, adding a universal primer site and UMIs. One entry per CDR3 protein results from TCRdb running MiXCR on the 5' RACE reads. The sample records 150,000 to 200,000 distinct CDR3 sequences, about a tenth being singletons. The sample here was CD8+ T cells sorted from PBMCs, taken 45 days after the yellow fever booster vaccination. This receptor was taken from a young man who received the YFV17D yellow fever vaccine. V is TRBV7-6 and J is TRBJ1-5, with D possibly matching TRBD1 (5 bases). CDR3 sequence reads: CASSLFGGNQPQHF. As DNA, the CDR3 is TGTGCCAGCAGCTTGTTTGGGGGTAATCAGCCCCAGCATTTT.